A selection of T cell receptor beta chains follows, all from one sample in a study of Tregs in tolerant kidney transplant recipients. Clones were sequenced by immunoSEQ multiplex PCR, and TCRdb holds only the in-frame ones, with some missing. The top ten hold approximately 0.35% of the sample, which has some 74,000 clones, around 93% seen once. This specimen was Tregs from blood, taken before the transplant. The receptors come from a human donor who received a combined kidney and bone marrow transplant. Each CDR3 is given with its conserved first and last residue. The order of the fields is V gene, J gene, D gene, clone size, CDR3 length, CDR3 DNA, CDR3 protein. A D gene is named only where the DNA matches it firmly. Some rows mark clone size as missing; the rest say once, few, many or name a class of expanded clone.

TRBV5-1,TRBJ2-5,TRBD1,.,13,TGCGCCAGCAGCTTTTGGACAGGAGAGACCCAGTACTTC,CASSFWTGETQYF
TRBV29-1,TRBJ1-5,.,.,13,TGCAGCGTCGCCGGGACCCCCTCAGAGCCCCAGCATTTT,CSVAGTPSEPQHF
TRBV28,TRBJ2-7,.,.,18,TGTGCCAGCAGTTCCCTCGGGGACACAGGGAAAAATTACGTCGAGCAGTACTTC,CASSSLGDTGKNYVEQYF
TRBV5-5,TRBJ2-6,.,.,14,TGTGCCAGCAGCCCAATTTCTGGGGCCAACGTCCTGACTTTC,CASSPISGANVLTF
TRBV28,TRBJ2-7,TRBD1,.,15,TGTGCCAGCAGCAACCCCGGGACAGGGCGTGTTGAGCAGTACTTC,CASSNPGTGRVEQYF
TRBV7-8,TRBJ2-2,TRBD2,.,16,TGTGCCAGCAGCTCTACGGGGGGAGGGAACACCGGGGAGCTGTTTTTT,CASSSTGGGNTGELFF
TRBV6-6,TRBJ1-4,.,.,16,TGTGCCAGCAGACCCGGGACTTTTTACAGTAATGAAAAACTGTTTTTT,CASRPGTFYSNEKLFF
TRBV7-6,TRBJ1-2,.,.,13,TGTGCCAGCAGCCTCAACAGAAACTATGGCTACACCTTC,CASSLNRNYGYTF
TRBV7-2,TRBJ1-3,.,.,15,TGTGCCAGCAGCCCCCAGGGAGGACATGGAAACACCATATATTTT,CASSPQGGHGNTIYF
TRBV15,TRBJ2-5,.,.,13,TGTGCCACCGCCCTCAGGGTCGAGGAGACCCAGTACTTC,CATALRVEETQYF
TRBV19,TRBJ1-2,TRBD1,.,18,TGTGCCAGTAGTACCGACCGGGACAGCCATAGAGTTAACTATGGCTACACCTTC,CASSTDRDSHRVNYGYTF
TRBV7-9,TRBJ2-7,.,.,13,TGTGCCAGCAGCTGCGATGGGGGTAGCGAGCAGTACTTC,CASSCDGGSEQYF
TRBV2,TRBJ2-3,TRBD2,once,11,TGTGCCAGCAGTGAAAAGCGGGAGGTGAATTTT,CASSEKREVNF
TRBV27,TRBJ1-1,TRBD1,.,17,TGTGCCAGCAGTTTAGGGGCCAACAGGGGGCAAAATACTGAAGCTTTCTTT,CASSLGANRGQNTEAFF
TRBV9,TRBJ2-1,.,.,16,TGTGCCAGCAGCGTAGATTCGAGACGCTCCTACAATGAGCAGTTCTTC,CASSVDSRRSYNEQFF
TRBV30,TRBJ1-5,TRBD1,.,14,TGTGCCTGGAGCCATGTGACAGGGTCTCAGCCCCAGCATTTT,CAWSHVTGSQPQHF
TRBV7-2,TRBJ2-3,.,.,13,TGTGCCAGCAGCCCCAGACCTGGAGATACGCAGTATTTT,CASSPRPGDTQYF
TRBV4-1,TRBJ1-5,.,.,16,TGCGCCAGCAGCCAAGATGGCAGGTCGTCGAGTCAGCCCCAGCATTTT,CASSQDGRSSSQPQHF
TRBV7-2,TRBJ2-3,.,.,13,TGTGCCAGCAGCTACTCTAGCCAAGATACGCAGTATTTT,CASSYSSQDTQYF
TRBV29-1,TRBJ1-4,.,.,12,TGCAGCGTTCGGGCAGATAATGAAAAACTGTTTTTT,CSVRADNEKLFF
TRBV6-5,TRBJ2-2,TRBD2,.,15,TGTGCCAGCACCCCCCACCAGCGGGAGAAAGGGGAGCTGTTTTTT,CASTPHQREKGELFF
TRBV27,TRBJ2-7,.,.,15,TGTGCCAGCAGCCCGACATATACTAGCTCCTACGAGCAGTACTTC,CASSPTYTSSYEQYF
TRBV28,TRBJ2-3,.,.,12,TGTGCCAGCAGTTTATGGAGAGATACGCAGTATTTT,CASSLWRDTQYF
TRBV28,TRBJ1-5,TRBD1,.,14,TGTGCCAGCGTCATACAGGGGGAAAGTCAGCCCCAGCATTTT,CASVIQGESQPQHF
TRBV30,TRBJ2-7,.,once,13,TGTGCCTGGAGCCTGACCTCGGGGAACGAGCAGTACTTC,CAWSLTSGNEQYF
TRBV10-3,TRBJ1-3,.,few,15,TGTGCCATCAGTGATGGGGTTCGTTCAGGAAACACCATATATTTT,CAISDGVRSGNTIYF
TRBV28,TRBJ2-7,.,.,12,TGTGCCAGCAGTTTATCTCCCTACGAGCAGTACTTC,CASSLSPYEQYF
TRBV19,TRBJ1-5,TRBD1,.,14,TGTGCCAGTAATGACAGGGGGCTCAATCAGCCCCAGCATTTT,CASNDRGLNQPQHF
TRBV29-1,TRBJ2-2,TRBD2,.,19,TGCAGCGCCGCCGGGACTAGCGGATATAAAATAGCGAACACCGGGGAGCTGTTTTTT,CSAAGTSGYKIANTGELFF
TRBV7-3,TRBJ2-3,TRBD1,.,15,TGTGCCAGCAGCTCTACAGGGGTCGGGACAGATACGCAGTATTTT,CASSSTGVGTDTQYF
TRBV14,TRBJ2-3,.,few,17,TGTGCCAGCAGCCAAGAAGGTCGGGTTTTTCGCACAGATACGCAGTATTTT,CASSQEGRVFRTDTQYF
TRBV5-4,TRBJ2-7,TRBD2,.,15,TGTGCCGGCAGCGTTGACGGGACTATCGGCTACGAGCAGTACTTC,CAGSVDGTIGYEQYF
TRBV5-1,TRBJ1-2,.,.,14,TGCGCCAGCAGCCCCTCGGGACTGAACTATGGCTACACCTTC,CASSPSGLNYGYTF
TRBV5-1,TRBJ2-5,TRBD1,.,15,TGCGCCAGCAGCCTCGACAGGGGGCGCGGAGAGACCCAGTACTTC,CASSLDRGRGETQYF
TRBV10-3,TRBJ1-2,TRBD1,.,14,TGTGCCATCAAGCCGGGACAGGGGATGGGTGGCTACACCTTC,CAIKPGQGMGGYTF
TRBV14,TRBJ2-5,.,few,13,TGTGCCAGCAGCCAAGGGGGGTTCAAGACCCAGTACTTC,CASSQGGFKTQYF
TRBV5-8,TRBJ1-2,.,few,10,TGTGCCAGCAGCTGGGGGGGCTACACCTTC,CASSWGGYTF
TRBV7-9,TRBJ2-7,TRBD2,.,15,TGTGCCAGCAGCTTAGTAGCGGGAGGCTCCTACGAGCAGTACTTC,CASSLVAGGSYEQYF
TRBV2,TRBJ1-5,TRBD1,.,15,TGTGCCAGCAGTAAAGGACAGGGGCATGGGCAGCCCCAGCATTTT,CASSKGQGHGQPQHF
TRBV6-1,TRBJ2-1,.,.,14,TGTGCCAGCCGTCGGGGCGACTTCTACAATGAGCAGTTCTTC,CASRRGDFYNEQFF
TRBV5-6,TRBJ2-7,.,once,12,TGTGCCAGCAGCCCGCTGGGGGGCGAGCAGTACTTC,CASSPLGGEQYF
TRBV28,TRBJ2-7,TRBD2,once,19,TGTGCCAGCAGTGGGGGGAATTCAAGGACTAGCGGGAGGGCCTACGAGCAGTACTTC,CASSGGNSRTSGRAYEQYF
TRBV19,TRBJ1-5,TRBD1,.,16,TGTGCCAGTAGTTTGGCTGTTGGCAGGGGGAATCAGCCCCAGCATTTT,CASSLAVGRGNQPQHF
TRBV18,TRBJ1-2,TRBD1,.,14,TGTGCCAGCTCACTCGGCCGGGACAGCTATGGCTACACCTTC,CASSLGRDSYGYTF
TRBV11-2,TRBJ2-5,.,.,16,TGTGCCAGCAGCTTAGCGGCAGGCCTGGGCAGGGAGACCCAGTACTTC,CASSLAAGLGRETQYF
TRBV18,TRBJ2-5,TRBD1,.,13,TGTGCCAGCTCTGCACAGGGGCAAGAGACCCAGTACTTC,CASSAQGQETQYF
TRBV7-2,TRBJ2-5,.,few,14,TGTGCCAGCAGCCTAGGACTGCCTCAAGAGACCCAGTACTTC,CASSLGLPQETQYF